The 10 T cell receptor beta chains below were found in one sample sequenced in a study of Ad26.COV2.S vaccination and SARS-CoV-2 variants. Some clones are missing from TCRdb's copy, which holds only in-frame ones; the method was immunoSEQ multiplex PCR. The sample shows approximately 460,000 clones, 89% of them seen only once. As to treatment: some 20 received Ad26.COV2.S at low or high dose, single or two shots; several received placebo; per-sample allocation not given. The study sampled participants on day 63 after the first vaccine or placebo injection. The sample here was peripheral blood, taken in a trial of Ad26.COV2.S vaccine versus placebo. The receptors were sampled from a person between 18 and 59 years old who received the Ad26.COV2.S COVID-19 vaccine or a placebo.

The J gene is TRBJ1-6, the V gene TRBV2, with D possibly being TRBD1 (6 bases). Per germline, CDR1 SNHLY and CDR2 FYNNEI. The CDR3 has 14 amino acids. V was trimmed by 7 bases and J by 9 bases, leaving 16 bases between them. CDR3 in DNA: TGTGCCAGCAAACCGTCAGGGGCCCTTTCACCCCTCCACTTT. Translated: CASKPSGALSPLHF.

J is TRBJ2-1 and V is TRBV24-1; D remains unclear. Germline CDR1 KGHDR, CDR2 SFDVKD. The V gene lost 4 bases and the J gene lost 5 bases, with 11 bases spanning the gap. The CDR3 is 14 residues long. As DNA, the CDR3 is TGTGCCACCAGTGACCAAAAGTGGGACAATGAGCAGTTCTTC. Encoded protein: CATSDQKWDNEQFF.

This chain connects TRBV6-6 to TRBJ1-2; D might be TRBD1 (5 bases). The V end lost 7 bases, the J end lost 1 base, and 19 bases lay between the germline ends. The CDR3 extends over 16 amino acids. Germline V gene lookup returns CDR1 MNHNY and CDR2 SVGAGI (reference sequence). The CDR3 DNA sequence: TGTGCCAGCACCCTTACTCTGGGGGATTTTAACTATGGCTACACCTTC. It encodes CASTLTLGDFNYGYTF.

The chain has TRBV9 and TRBJ2-1, with a weak D call TRBD1 (5 bases). Germline CDR1 SGDLS, CDR2 YYNGEE. Trimming took off 2 bases at V and 0 bases at J, with 12 bases between the two ends. This CDR3 contains 16 residues. The CDR3 region has the DNA TGTGCCAGCAGCGTGGCGACAGCGAGCTCCTACAATGAGCAGTTCTTC. This gives the protein CASSVATASSYNEQFF.

This clone occurred once. The gene calls are TRBV30 and TRBJ1-4; maybe TRBD1 (5 bases). The CDR3 extends over 16 amino acids. V dropped 3 bases and J dropped 7 bases, with 21 bases sitting between them. Per germline, CDR1 GTSNPN and CDR2 SVGIG (reference sequence). As DNA, the CDR3 is TGTGCCTGGAGAACCAACTATAGGAAGGGGCGTGAAAAACTGTTTTTT. Residues: CAWRTNYRKGREKLFF.

V and J are TRBV19 and TRBJ1-3; the D is unclear. The CDR3 runs 15 residues. Germline V lookup: CDR1 LNHDA, CDR2 SQIVND (reference sequence). V lost 1 base and J 4 bases, leaving 11 bases between the germline ends. The CDR3 DNA follows: TGTGCCAGTAGTATAGCCGGGAACGGAGGAAACACCATATATTTT. Translated: CASSIAGNGGNTIYF.

The chain is built from TRBV18 and TRBJ2-7; the D gene is possibly TRBD2 (6 bases). CDR1 is KGHSH, CDR2 LQKENI, per germline. V lost 2 bases to trimming and J lost 2 bases, with 16 bases between them. The CDR3 length is 16 residues. CDR3 DNA: TGTGCCAGCTCACCAATCCCTGGCGGGGCAACCTACGAGCAGTACTTC. It yields the protein CASSPIPGGATYEQYF.

This sequence joins TRBV6-6 and TRBJ1-3; D gene unclear. Germline V CDR1 and CDR2: MNHNY, SVGAGI (reference sequence). The CDR3 length is 15 residues. V dropped 6 bases and J dropped 4 bases, with 16 bases sitting between them. The CDR3 region has the DNA TGTGCCAGCAGCACTCCACAACGACCGGGAAACACCATATATTTT. Residues: CASSTPQRPGNTIYF.

This clone was detected once. The rearrangement links TRBV20-1 to TRBJ2-7, with D unclear. The CDR3 consists of 10 residues. From germline, CDR1 is DFQATT and CDR2 SNEGSKA (reference sequence). The V and J ends lost 0 bases and 3 bases respectively, with 0 bases between them. CDR3 nucleotides: TGCAGTGCTAGAGACTACGAGCAGTACTTC. Translation gives CSARDYEQYF.

The chain has TRBV28 and TRBJ1-1, with a possible D match to TRBD1 (5 bases). V was shortened by 2 bases and J by 1 base, with 14 bases between the two germline ends. The CDR3 is 16 amino acids. CDR1 is MDHEN, CDR2 SYDVKM, per germline. The CDR3 loop is CASSLRARVSNTEAFF. CDR3 DNA sequence: TGTGCCAGCAGTTTAAGGGCCAGGGTTTCGAACACTGAAGCTTTCTTT.